A single sample gave rise to the 2 T cell receptor beta chains below, sequenced in a study of regulatory T cells in long-lasting Graves disease. Noted time point: newly diagnosed GD, antithyroid drugs for less than 3 months. Isolated PBMC RNA provided the starting material for the TCR library. Researchers made TCR beta libraries by using iRepertoire HTBI primers and running Arm-PCR on CDR3 regions. TCRdb fed the multiplex PCR reads into MiXCR, producing one record per CDR3 protein. The sample consists of some 560,000 distinct CDR3 sequences, 16% of them appearing once. This sample also appeared in a second study, on T cells in Graves' hyperthyroidism and ophthalmopathy.

The source was peripheral blood mononuclear cells (PBMCs), collected at new diagnosis, from a patient treated with antithyroid drugs. The receptor source for this set is a woman aged 40-65 years with Graves disease.

This clonotype was picked up many times. The V gene is TRBV20-1, the J gene TRBJ2-3, with 8 bases aligning to TRBD2. V shed 1 base, J shed 3 bases, and the junction held 6 bases outside the gene matches. Germline CDR1 is DFQATT and CDR2 is SNEGSKA (reference sequence). CDR3 length equals 15 residues. The chain's CDR3 is CSARVAGSLTDTQYF. As DNA, the CDR3 is TGCAGTGCTAGAGTAGCGGGGTCGTTGACAGATACGCAGTATTTT.

A single count supports this clonotype. The chain has TRBV7-8 and TRBJ1-2; weak D call: TRBD1 (5 bases). The CDR3 runs to 13 residues. In germline, CDR1 is SGHVS, CDR2 FQNEAQ. V was clipped by 5 bases and J by 6 bases, with 13 bases between them. CDR3 residues: CASSRGLRDGYTF. In nucleotides, the CDR3 is TGTGCCAGCAGCCGGGGACTCCGTGATGGCTACACCTTC.